The clone carrying this TCR beta chain was seen many times. This entry comes from a study of T-cell reconstitution after alpha-beta-depleted transplantation in children. J was trimmed by 0 bases and V by 3 bases; bases with no gene match: 2. This CDR3 comprises 16 residues. Germline loops: CDR1 MGHDK, CDR2 SYGVNS. TCRbeta library preparation incorporated unique molecular identifiers. TCRdb recomputed calls from the PCR reads with MiXCR, one row per CDR3 protein. The sample consists of some 200,000 distinct CDR3 sequences, 6.3% of them appearing once. This chain uses TRBV25-1 with TRBJ2-3; 11 bases fit TRBD2. Specimen: PBMCs, collected before TCRalphabeta/CD19-depleted stem cell transplant. This clonotype originated in a girl in the first two years of life with combined immunodeficiency, due to receive a stem cell transplant. CDR3 nucleotides: TGTGCCAGCAGTGACTTAGCGGGAGGGAGCACAGATACGCAGTATTTT. Its translation is CASSDLAGGSTDTQYF.